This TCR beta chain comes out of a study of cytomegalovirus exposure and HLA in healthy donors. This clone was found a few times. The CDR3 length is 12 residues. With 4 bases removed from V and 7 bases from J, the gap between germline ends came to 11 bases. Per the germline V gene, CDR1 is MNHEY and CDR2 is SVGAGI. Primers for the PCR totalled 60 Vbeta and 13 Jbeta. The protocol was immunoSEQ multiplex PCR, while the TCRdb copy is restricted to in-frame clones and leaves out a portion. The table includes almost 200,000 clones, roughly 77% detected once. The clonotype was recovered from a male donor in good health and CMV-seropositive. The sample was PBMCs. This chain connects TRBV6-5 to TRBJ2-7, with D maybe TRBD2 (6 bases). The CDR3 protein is CASSSPGEEQYF. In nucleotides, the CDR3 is TGTGCCAGCAGTTCCCCGGGAGAGGAGCAGTACTTC.